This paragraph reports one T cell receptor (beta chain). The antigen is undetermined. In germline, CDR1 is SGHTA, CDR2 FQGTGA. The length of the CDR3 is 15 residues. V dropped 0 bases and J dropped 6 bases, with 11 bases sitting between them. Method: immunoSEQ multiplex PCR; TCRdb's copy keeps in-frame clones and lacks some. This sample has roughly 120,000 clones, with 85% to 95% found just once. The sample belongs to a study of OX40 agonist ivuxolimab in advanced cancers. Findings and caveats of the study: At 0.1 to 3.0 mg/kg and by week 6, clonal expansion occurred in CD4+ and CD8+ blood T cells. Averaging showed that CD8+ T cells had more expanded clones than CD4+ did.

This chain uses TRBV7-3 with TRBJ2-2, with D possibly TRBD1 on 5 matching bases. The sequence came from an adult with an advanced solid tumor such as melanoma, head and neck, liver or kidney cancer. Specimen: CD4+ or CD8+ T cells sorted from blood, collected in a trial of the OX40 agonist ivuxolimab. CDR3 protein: CASSLTPGISGELFF. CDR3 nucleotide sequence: TGTGCCAGCAGCTTAACGCCAGGGATTTCCGGGGAGCTGTTTTTT.